This entry lists 30 T cell receptor beta chains sequenced from one sample in a study of T-cell reconstitution after alpha-beta-depleted transplantation in children. Using unique molecular identifiers, the investigators prepared the TCRbeta library. In TCRdb, the PCR reads were re-called with MiXCR into one record per CDR3 protein. The top ten clones hold roughly 3.9% of a sample with hundreds of thousands of distinct CDR3 sequences, more than 9% of them seen once. The sequenced sample was PBMCs from the stem cell graft donor, obtained from the stem cell graft. Receptors originate from a human donor who donated a stem cell graft to a child with acute myeloid leukemia.

The genes are TRBV14 and TRBJ1-5, with a weak D call TRBD1 (6 bases). V dropped 7 bases and J dropped 5 bases, with 9 bases sitting between them. The CDR3 has 12 amino acids. Germline V lookup: CDR1 SGHDN, CDR2 FVKESK. The chain's CDR3 is CASIHRDQPQHF. The CDR3, as DNA: TGTGCCAGCATCCACAGGGATCAGCCCCAGCATTTT.

There are many counts of this clonotype. The V and J genes are TRBV4-2 and TRBJ2-3, with TRBD1 as a possible D gene (5 bases). V was pared by 5 bases and J by 0 bases, with 12 bases between. Germline CDR1 LGHNA, CDR2 YNFKEQ. The CDR3 contains 15 residues. CDR3 sequence (DNA): TGTGCCAGCAGCGCGACAGTTATAAGCACAGATACGCAGTATTTT. This encodes CASSATVISTDTQYF.

The chain has TRBV20-1 and TRBJ2-7, with 11 nucleotides matching TRBD2. Per germline, CDR1 DFQATT and CDR2 SNEGSKA (reference sequence). The CDR3 spans 14 residues. The V segment lost 6 bases and the J segment 3 bases; nucleotides outside the gene matches: 7. CDR3 DNA: TGCAGTGCCTGCCCTAGCGGGAGGATCTACGAGCAGTACTTC. Protein product: CSACPSGRIYEQYF.

Many counts were recorded for this clonotype. V usage is TRBV20-1 and J usage is TRBJ2-7; tentative D call: TRBD1 (6 bases). The ends were cut back, 6 bases at V and 6 bases at J, with 15 bases in the middle. The CDR3 length is 12 residues. Germline values: CDR1 DFQATT, CDR2 SNEGSKA (reference sequence). The CDR3 spells CSAMVQGTEQYF. The CDR3 DNA sequence: TGCAGTGCCATGGTACAGGGTACCGAGCAGTACTTC.

The V and J genes are TRBV5-1 and TRBJ2-5; a weak D match, TRBD2 (5 bases). V shed 1 base and J shed 2 bases, with 12 bases lying between them. CDR1 is SGHRS and CDR2 is YFSETQ in the germline V gene. This CDR3 contains 15 residues. CDR3 sequence: CASSLRGGQQETQYF. The CDR3 DNA is TGCGCCAGCAGCTTGAGAGGAGGTCAACAAGAGACCCAGTACTTC.

This clonotype was seen a few times. This chain joins TRBV30 and TRBJ1-1, with a tentative D call TRBD1 (5 bases). The CDR3 sequence is 14 residues long. From germline, CDR1 is GTSNPN and CDR2 SVGIG (reference sequence). V gave up 3 bases and J gave up 5 bases, with 16 bases separating them. Here the CDR3 reads CAWRLDWEGTEAFF. Written as DNA, the CDR3 is TGTGCCTGGAGACTCGACTGGGAGGGGACTGAAGCTTTCTTT.

This clonotype was detected a few times. V gene TRBV6-1 combines with J gene TRBJ2-4; TRBD1 matches at 8 bases. This CDR3 spans 16 amino acids. The germline gives CDR1 MNHNS, CDR2 SASEGT. J was trimmed by 1 base and V by 7 bases; bases with no gene match: 9. CDR3 in amino acids: CASTRQGRGAKNIQYF. The DNA of the CDR3 is TGTGCCAGCACTAGACAGGGGCGTGGGGCCAAAAACATTCAGTACTTC.

Ten or more counts support this clonotype. The V call is TRBV29-1, the J call TRBJ2-7; perhaps TRBD2 as D (6 bases). CDR3 size: 14 residues. V dropped 4 bases and J dropped 2 bases, with 15 bases sitting between them. Looked up from germline, CDR1 is SQVTM and CDR2 is ANQGSEA. The CDR3 loop reads CSVARRDSPYEQYF. The CDR3 DNA reads TGCAGCGTTGCGCGGCGGGACTCACCCTACGAGCAGTACTTC.

This clonotype was found many times. V is TRBV5-1 and J is TRBJ2-2, with TRBD1 matching 11 bases. Trimming cost V 3 bases and J 7 bases; bases outside gene matches: 2. Germline CDR1 reads SGHRS; CDR2 reads YFSETQ. CDR3 size: 14 residues. The CDR3 DNA follows: TGCGCCAGCAGCTCCGGGACAGGGGGCGGGGAGCTGTTTTTT. Translation: CASSSGTGGGELFF.

The V call is TRBV21-1, the J call TRBJ1-5; TRBD1 was called by the table and not checked on the DNA. TRBV21-1 constitutes a pseudogene. The CDR3 covers 21 residues. The CDR3 here is CASSKAPWDRGGIGRNQPQHF. The DNA of the CDR3 is TGTGCCAGCAGCAAAGCGCCCTGGGACAGGGGAGGTATAGGGCGCAATCAGCCCCAGCATTTT.

This clonotype was picked up a small number of times. This chain links TRBV2 with TRBJ2-2, with D possibly TRBD1 on 8 matching bases. This CDR3 comprises 17 residues. CDR1 is SNHLY, CDR2 FYNNEI, per germline. V lost 6 bases and J lost 2, with 19 bases in between. CDR3 coding DNA: TGTGCCAGCAGCCCTGGGGAGGGACAGGTTAACACCGGGGAGCTGTTTTTT. It yields the protein CASSPGEGQVNTGELFF.

This clonotype has only a few counts. This chain connects TRBV20-1 to TRBJ2-7; TRBD2 matches 7 bases. The CDR3 totals 13 residues. The germline V gene has CDR1 DFQATT and CDR2 SNEGSKA (reference sequence). V shed 3 bases and J 0 bases; nucleotides not matched to a gene: 2. DNA for the CDR3: TGCAGTGCTAGGATAGCGGGCTCCTACGAGCAGTACTTC. Translation gives CSARIAGSYEQYF.

Concerning this clonotype itself: A much larger clone is a single base away; this may be a read error. The chain employs TRBV4-3 and TRBJ1-2; D remains unclear. Germline CDR1 reads LGHNA; CDR2 reads YSLEER. V dropped 0 bases and J dropped 8 bases, with 16 bases sitting between them. The CDR3 runs to 15 residues. The CDR3 reads CASSQDSEGHLGYTF. Here the CDR3 DNA reads TGCGCCAGCAGCCAAGATAGCGAAGGGCATCTCGGCTACACCTTC.

This clonotype was counted many times. The CDR3 sequence: CASSPGRGGEQYF. The CDR3 bases are TGTGCCAGCAGCCCCGGGAGGGGCGGCGAGCAGTACTTC. V is TRBV4-2 and J is TRBJ2-7; 8 bases agree with TRBD2. The CDR3 length is 13 residues. V shed 4 bases, J shed 6 bases, and the junction held 5 bases outside the gene matches. Per germline, CDR1 LGHNA and CDR2 YNFKEQ.

This clonotype has a count of ten or more. This chain joins TRBV6-6 and TRBJ2-7; D not resolved. Per germline, CDR1 MNHNY and CDR2 SVGAGI (reference sequence). The CDR3 runs to 13 residues. Between the trimmed V and J ends, which lost 2 bases and 3 bases, there was a span of 8 bases. CDR3 sequence: CASSYNVGYEQYF. The CDR3 DNA sequence: TGTGCCAGCAGTTACAACGTCGGCTACGAGCAGTACTTC.

This clonotype turned up a few times. The chain has TRBV29-1 and TRBJ2-5; D uncertain. The CDR3 contains 12 residues. Trimming removed 4 bases from V and 2 bases from J, with 8 bases in between. Germline V gene lookup returns CDR1 SQVTM and CDR2 ANQGSEA. The CDR3 sequence is CSVVGRQETQYF. CDR3 bases: TGCAGCGTTGTGGGCAGGCAAGAGACCCAGTACTTC.

This clonotype was found a few times. The V call is TRBV20-1, the J call TRBJ2-1, with 7 positions matching TRBD2. The germline V gene encodes CDR1 DFQATT and CDR2 SNEGSKA (reference sequence). The V segment lost 2 bases and the J segment 6 bases; nucleotides outside the gene matches: 10. CDR3 length equals 15 residues. CDR3 nucleotides: TGCAGTGCTAGATCCAGACTAGCAGAGGGCAATGAGCAGTTCTTC. Translated: CSARSRLAEGNEQFF.

In its sample, this clonotype was seen a few times. The chain employs TRBV6-1 and TRBJ1-2, with D unresolved. CDR1 MNHNS and CDR2 SASEGT come from the germline V gene. The CDR3 sequence is 14 residues long. Trimming removed 2 bases from V and 4 bases from J, with 11 bases in between. As DNA, the CDR3 is TGTGCCAGCAGTGAATCCCAGCCCCGCTATGGCTACACCTTC. It yields the protein CASSESQPRYGYTF.

This clonotype was observed a single time. V usage is TRBV13 and J usage is TRBJ2-7, with 11 nucleotides matching TRBD2. The ends lost 8 bases at V and 0 bases at J; junction bases unmatched: 12. The CDR3 sequence is 17 residues long. The germline V gene has CDR1 PRHDT and CDR2 FYEKMQ (reference sequence). For the CDR3, the DNA is TGTGCCAGCGGCCCCCGGCCTAGCGGGAGGAGCTCCTACGAGCAGTACTTC. It is translated as CASGPRPSGRSSYEQYF.

This clonotype came up a few times. The chain has TRBV7-2 and TRBJ1-2; 7 nucleotides agree with TRBD1. The germline V gene has CDR1 SGHTA and CDR2 FQGNSA. This CDR3 spans 15 amino acids. Trimming removed 5 bases from V and 4 bases from J; junction bases left unmatched: 10. CDR3 coding DNA: TGTGCCAGCAGCCCCCAGACAGGGTCGGTCTATGGCTACACCTTC. Translating gives CASSPQTGSVYGYTF.

In its sample, this clonotype was seen a few times. V gene TRBV5-1 combines with J gene TRBJ2-1; 15 bases are a match to TRBD2. The CDR3 contains 15 residues. V lost 4 bases to trimming and J lost 8 bases; unmatched junction nucleotides: 4. Per germline, CDR1 SGHRS and CDR2 YFSETQ. The CDR3 region has the DNA TGCGCCAGCAGCCCCGGACTAGCGGGAGGGCATGAGCAGTTCTTC. Translated, it gives CASSPGLAGGHEQFF.

This sequence joins TRBV29-1 and TRBJ1-1, with D tentatively TRBD1 (6 bases). Trimming took off 7 bases at V and 3 bases at J, with 15 bases between the two ends. Germline-derived CDR1 and CDR2 are SQVTM and ANQGSEA. The CDR3 consists of 13 residues. DNA of the CDR3: TGCAGCGCTACTCAGGGGAGATACACTGAAGCTTTCTTT. It codes for CSATQGRYTEAFF.

This clonotype was found a few times. V usage is TRBV24-1 and J usage is TRBJ1-5, with D possibly being TRBD1 (6 bases). With 10 bases removed from V and 6 bases from J, the gap between germline ends came to 12 bases. Germline CDR1 KGHDR, CDR2 SFDVKD. This CDR3 region has 12 residues. The CDR3 is CATSKGGQPQHF. CDR3 sequence (DNA): TGTGCCACTAGCAAAGGGGGTCAGCCCCAGCATTTT.

This clonotype has more than one count but fewer than ten. The CDR3 DNA follows: TGTGCCAGCAGTTTTCTAGCGGGAACAACAGATACGCAGTATTTT. It yields the protein CASSFLAGTTDTQYF. The J gene is TRBJ2-3, the V gene TRBV27; 9 bases map to TRBD2. Germline V CDR1 and CDR2: MNHEY, SMNVEV (reference sequence). Trimming at V came to 3 bases and at J to 3 bases, leaving 4 bases not matched to a gene. CDR3 length equals 15 residues.

V usage is TRBV10-3 and J usage is TRBJ2-1, with TRBD2 matching over 9 bases. V gave up 10 bases and J gave up 8 bases; unmatched junction bases: 15. Germline V gene lookup returns CDR1 ENHRY and CDR2 SYGVKD. The CDR3 sequence is 15 residues long. In nucleotides, the CDR3 is TGTGCCACCAAACAAGAGGCGGGAGGGCCCGATGAGCAGTTCTTC. Its protein is CATKQEAGGPDEQFF.

Of note for this clonotype: Just one base apart from a much larger clone, this may be a read error. Since the CDR3 does not end with the conserved phenylalanine or tryptophan, this likely comes from a read error. The rearrangement joins TRBV5-1 to TRBJ1-1, with a weak D call TRBD1 (5 bases). Germline CDR1 SGHRS, CDR2 YFSETQ. Trimming shortened V by 10 bases and J by 5 bases, and 21 bases separated the two germline ends. The CDR3 has 14 amino acids. CDR3 loop: CAAPAGGRGTEAFL. CDR3 in DNA: TGCGCCGCCCCTGCGGGGGGTAGGGGAACTGAAGCTTTCCTT.

Turning to this clonotype: A much larger clonotype is one base distant, so this may be a read error. This sequence joins TRBV4-3 and TRBJ2-1; D is tentatively TRBD1 or TRBD2 (5 bases each). The CDR3 loop spans 19 amino acids. With 2 bases removed from V and 5 bases from J, the gap between germline ends came to 25 bases. Germline loops: CDR1 LGHNA, CDR2 YSLEER. The CDR3 nucleotides read TGCGCCAGCAGCCAATGGGAAGGGGCTAGCAGGAGGCGGGACAATGAGCAGTTCTTC. Its protein product is CASSQWEGASRRRDNEQFF.

This clonotype appeared many times. This chain uses TRBV28 with TRBJ1-2; TRBD1 agrees at 7 bases. Looked up from germline, CDR1 is MDHEN and CDR2 is SYDVKM. V was pared by 8 bases and J by 0 bases, with 6 bases of the junction left unmatched. The CDR3 covers 14 residues. CDR3: CASSGTDPNYGYTF. In DNA, the CDR3 is TGTGCCAGCTCCGGGACAGATCCTAACTATGGCTACACCTTC.

In its sample, this clonotype was seen a few times. The chain employs TRBV20-1 and TRBJ2-7; D gene ambiguous. The CDR3 is 13 residues long. Germline loops: CDR1 DFQATT, CDR2 SNEGSKA (reference sequence). The ends were cut back, 0 bases at V and 0 bases at J, with 6 bases in the middle. CDR3 sequence reads: CSARDGLSYEQYF. The CDR3 bases are TGCAGTGCTAGAGATGGGCTCTCCTACGAGCAGTACTTC.

J is TRBJ2-5 and V is TRBV20-1; a possible D gene is TRBD2 (6 bases). V dropped 5 bases and J dropped 4 bases, with 17 bases sitting between them. Germline V CDR1 and CDR2: DFQATT, SNEGSKA (reference sequence). The length of the CDR3 is 14 residues. CDR3: CSAATTSPRETQYF. CDR3 in DNA: TGCAGTGCTGCGACTACTAGCCCAAGAGAGACCCAGTACTTC.